The 14 T cell receptor beta chains presented below share a single source sample, sequenced in a study of CD8+CD57+ T cells in acquired aplastic anemia. Genomic DNA served as template for TCR beta VDJ and CDR3 profiling. MiXCR, run by TCRdb on the reads, gives a single entry per CDR3 protein. The data contain some 48,000 distinct CDR3 sequences, roughly 69% of them singletons. Sequenced material: sorted CD4+, CD8+, or CD8+CD57+ T cells (not recorded which) from PBMCs. These receptors came from a human donor in good health, serving as a control.

This chain links TRBV4-1 with TRBJ2-7, with 10 bases aligning to TRBD1. The CDR3 runs to 14 residues. With V trimmed by 5 bases and J by 2 bases, 3 bases remained unmatched. Per the germline V gene, CDR1 is MGHRA and CDR2 is YSYEKL. The CDR3 DNA is TGCGCCAGCAGCAGAGGGACAGGGGCCTACGAGCAGTACTTC. Its translation is CASSRGTGAYEQYF.

A few counts support this clonotype. The chain uses TRBV2 and TRBJ1-2; D not certain. V was cut by 1 base and J by 9 bases, with 6 bases left in between. The CDR3 loop spans 11 amino acids. Germline lookup yields CDR1 SNHLY and CDR2 FYNNEI. The CDR3 reads CASSEGLSYTF. CDR3 bases: TGTGCCAGCAGTGAAGGGTTGAGCTACACCTTC.

V is TRBV10-3 and J is TRBJ1-5, with TRBD1 matching over 10 bases. From germline, CDR1 is ENHRY and CDR2 SYGVKD. The V and J ends lost 6 bases and 5 bases, in that order; junction bases with no gene match: 4. The length of the CDR3 is 14 residues. The CDR3 reads CAISGTGAYQPQHF. The CDR3 DNA is TGTGCCATCAGCGGGACAGGGGCATATCAGCCCCAGCATTTT.

The chain couples TRBV5-1 to TRBJ2-7; 12 positions match TRBD1. The CDR3 loop spans 15 amino acids. Trimming cost V 4 bases and J 5 bases; bases outside gene matches: 7. The germline CDR1 and CDR2 sequences are SGHRS and YFSETQ. CDR3 protein: CASSETGTGGDEQYF. In DNA form, the CDR3 reads TGCGCCAGCAGCGAGACCGGGACAGGGGGCGACGAGCAGTACTTC.

This chain joins TRBV19 and TRBJ1-5; no firm D call. The CDR3 has 15 amino acids. CDR1 is LNHDA and CDR2 is SQIVND in the germline V gene (reference sequence). Trimming cost V 3 bases and J 3 bases, with 12 bases left between them. This CDR3 reads CASSIGRGPNQPQHF. Written as DNA, the CDR3 is TGTGCCAGTAGTATTGGGAGAGGACCCAATCAGCCCCAGCATTTT.

This clonotype occurred a few times. This chain joins TRBV29-1 and TRBJ2-5, with D perhaps matching TRBD1 (6 bases). The CDR3 sequence is 11 residues long. The V and J ends lost 6 bases and 5 bases respectively, with 10 bases between them. Per germline, CDR1 SQVTM and CDR2 ANQGSEA. This CDR3 reads CSVAGVETQYF. Written as DNA, the CDR3 is TGCAGCGTGGCAGGGGTGGAGACCCAGTACTTC.

Comments on this clonotype: At one boundary the junction diverges from the germline segment, which might be a read error. The genes are TRBV10-3 and TRBJ2-7, with D possibly called TRBD1 or TRBD2 (5 bases each). Germline V gene sequence: CDR1 ENHRY, CDR2 SYGVKD. The CDR3 runs to 14 residues. Here the CDR3 reads CASSEGWGSYEQYF. The CDR3 nucleotides read TGTGCCAGCAGTGAAGGGTGGGGGTCCTACGAGCAGTACTTC.

This clonotype was seen a handful of times. The chain uses TRBV24-1 and TRBJ2-5, with TRBD2 matching over 7 bases. This CDR3 has 15 residues. Trimming at V came to 1 base and at J to 2 bases, leaving 3 bases not matched to a gene. Germline values: CDR1 KGHDR, CDR2 SFDVKD. The CDR3 sequence is CATSDFSAGQETQYF. The CDR3 DNA sequence: TGTGCCACCAGTGATTTCTCAGCGGGGCAAGAGACCCAGTACTTC.

This chain connects TRBV7-9 to TRBJ1-2; 8 bases match TRBD1. This CDR3 contains 14 residues. CDR1 is SEHNR, CDR2 FQNEAQ, per germline (reference sequence). V lost 6 bases and J lost 6; bases outside the gene matches: 9. CDR3 residues: CASRSGGGYDGYTF. CDR3 DNA: TGTGCCAGCAGGTCAGGGGGCGGATATGATGGCTACACCTTC.

The CDR3 DNA reads TGTGCCAGCAGGGTGACAGGGGATTCACCCCTCCACTTT. This sequence encodes CASRVTGDSPLHF. V gene TRBV27 combines with J gene TRBJ1-6; 8 bases align to TRBD1. This CDR3 spans 13 amino acids. Looked up from germline, CDR1 is MNHEY and CDR2 is SMNVEV (reference sequence). Losses at the gene ends were 6 bases for V and 8 bases for J; bases not matched to a gene: 3.

The gene calls are TRBV7-9 and TRBJ2-2; D is ambiguous. V dropped 1 base and J dropped 2 bases, with 5 bases sitting between them. Germline V CDR1 and CDR2: SEHNR, FQNEAQ (reference sequence). This CDR3 spans 14 amino acids. CDR3 in amino acids: CASSLVGNTGELFF. The CDR3 coding sequence is TGTGCCAGCAGCTTAGTCGGTAACACCGGGGAGCTGTTTTTT.

In its sample, this clonotype ranks as medium-sized. This chain links TRBV30 with TRBJ1-1; D is unclear. V gave up 2 bases and J gave up 4 bases, with 11 bases separating them. CDR1 is GTSNPN, CDR2 SVGIG, per germline (reference sequence). The CDR3 is 13 amino acids. As DNA, the CDR3 is TGTGCCTGGAGTCACTGGGGAGGCACTGAAGCTTTCTTT. Translating it yields CAWSHWGGTEAFF.

This chain uses TRBV19 with TRBJ1-2; the D gene is possibly TRBD1 (5 bases). The CDR3 runs to 14 residues. Germline V gene data show CDR1 as LNHDA and CDR2 as SQIVND (reference sequence). The V and J ends lost 3 bases and 2 bases respectively, with 10 bases between them. CDR3 sequence: CASSITTENYGYTF. The CDR3 nucleotides are TGTGCCAGTAGTATCACGACAGAAAACTATGGCTACACCTTC.

The chain recombines TRBV2 with TRBJ2-1; the D is unclear. The CDR3 spans 11 residues. Trimming pared 6 bases from V and 4 bases from J, leaving 4 bases between. Germline assignment: CDR1 SNHLY and CDR2 FYNNEI. The CDR3 here is CASRGYNEQFF. DNA for the CDR3: TGTGCCAGCAGGGGTTACAATGAGCAGTTCTTC.